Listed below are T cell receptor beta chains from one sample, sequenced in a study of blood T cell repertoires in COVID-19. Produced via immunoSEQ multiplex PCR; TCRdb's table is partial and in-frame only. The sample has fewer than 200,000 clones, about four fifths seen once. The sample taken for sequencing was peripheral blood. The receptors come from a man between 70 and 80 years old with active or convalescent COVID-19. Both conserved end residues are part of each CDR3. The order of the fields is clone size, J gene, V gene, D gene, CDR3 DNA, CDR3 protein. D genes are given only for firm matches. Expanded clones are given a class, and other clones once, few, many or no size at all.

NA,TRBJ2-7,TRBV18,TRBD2,TGTGCCAGCTCACCGACTAGCGGGGGGGCGTATGAGCAGTACTTC,CASSPTSGGAYEQYF
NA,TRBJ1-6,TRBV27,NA,TGTGCCAGTACCTCGACGGGGGGCCCACCAGAATCACCCCTCCACTTT,CASTSTGGPPESPLHF
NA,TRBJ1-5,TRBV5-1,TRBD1,TGCGCCAGCAGCTTGGTAGGGACAGGGGGCGGAAATAATCAGCCCCAGCATTTT,CASSLVGTGGGNNQPQHF
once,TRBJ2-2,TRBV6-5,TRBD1,TGTGCCAGCAGTCCACCGACAGGGACCGGGGAGCTGTTTTTT,CASSPPTGTGELFF
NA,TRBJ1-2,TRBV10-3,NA,TGTGCCATCAGTGGGGGAGCTAACTATGGCTACACCTTC,CAISGGANYGYTF
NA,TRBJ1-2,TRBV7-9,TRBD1,TGTGCCAGCAGCGTTAACAGGGGCAACTATGGCTACACCTTC,CASSVNRGNYGYTF
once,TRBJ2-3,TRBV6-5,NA,TGTGCCAGCAGCAGCCCCAGGGGTACAGATACGCAGTATTTT,CASSSPRGTDTQYF
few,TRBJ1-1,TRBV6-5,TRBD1,TGTGCCAGCAGTACGACAGGGGGCAGAACTGAAGCTTTCTTT,CASSTTGGRTEAFF
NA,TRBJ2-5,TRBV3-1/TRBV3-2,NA,TGTGCCAGCAGCCAAGATAAAGAGACCCAGTACTTC,CASSQDKETQYF
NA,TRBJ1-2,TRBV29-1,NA,TGCAGCGCCGTACAGGGTTCGTATGGCTACACCTTC,CSAVQGSYGYTF
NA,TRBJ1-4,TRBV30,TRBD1,TGTGCCCAAGGGACAGCAACTAATGAAAAACTGTTTTTT,CAQGTATNEKLFF
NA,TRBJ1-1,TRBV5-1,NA,TGCGCCAGCAGCTACTCAGCCGGGATGGGCACTGAAGCTTTCTTT,CASSYSAGMGTEAFF
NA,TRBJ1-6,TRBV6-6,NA,TGTGCCAGCAGTTGGCTAGGCAGTACAAATTCACCCCTCCACTTT,CASSWLGSTNSPLHF
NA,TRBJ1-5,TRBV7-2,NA,TGTGCCAGCAGCTTACTGGGGCAGGCGGCGAGTCAGCCCCAGCATTTT,CASSLLGQAASQPQHF
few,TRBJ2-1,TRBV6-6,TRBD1,TGTGCCAGCAGCCCCGGACAGGGACTCCGCAATGAGCAGTTCTTC,CASSPGQGLRNEQFF
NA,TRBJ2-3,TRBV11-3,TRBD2,TGTGCCAGCAGCCTCGGCTCTAGCGGTTCCACAGATACGCAGTATTTT,CASSLGSSGSTDTQYF
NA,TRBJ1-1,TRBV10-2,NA,TGCGCCAGCAGTGATACAGCTAACACTGAAGCTTTCTTT,CASSDTANTEAFF
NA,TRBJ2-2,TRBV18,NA,TGTGCCAGCTCACCTCGGCAGGGGAGCACCGGGGAGCTGTTTTTT,CASSPRQGSTGELFF
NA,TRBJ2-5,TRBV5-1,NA,TGCGCCAGCAGCTTGGCAGGGGGGGAGACCCAGTACTTC,CASSLAGGETQYF
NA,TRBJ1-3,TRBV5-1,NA,TGCGCCAGCAGCTTGAATTATCCTGGAAACACCATATATTTT,CASSLNYPGNTIYF
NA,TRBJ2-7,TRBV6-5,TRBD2,TGTGCCAGCAGTTACTCTAGCGGGTACCCCTACGAGCAGTACTTC,CASSYSSGYPYEQYF
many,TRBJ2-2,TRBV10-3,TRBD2,TGTGCCATCAGCTGGGAGGGCCTGGACACCGGGGAGCTGTTTTTT,CAISWEGLDTGELFF
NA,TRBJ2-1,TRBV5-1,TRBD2,TGCGCCAGCAGCTTGGATAGCGGGTTCTACAATGAGCAGTTCTTC,CASSLDSGFYNEQFF
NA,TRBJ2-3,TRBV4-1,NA,TGCGCCAGCAGCCAGGGGGGCTATAGCGGGAGCACAGATACGCAGTATTTT,CASSQGGYSGSTDTQYF
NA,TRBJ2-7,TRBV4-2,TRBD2,TGTGCCAGCAGCCGAGGGACTAGCGGAGAGTACGAGCAGTACTTC,CASSRGTSGEYEQYF
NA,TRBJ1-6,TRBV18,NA,TGTGCCAGCTCACCCTATGCAGGGGCGCTTTTTTCACCCCTCCACTTT,CASSPYAGALFSPLHF
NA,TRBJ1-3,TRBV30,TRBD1,TGTGTCTGGACCGGGACAGTAGCGGGAAACACCATATATTTT,CVWTGTVAGNTIYF
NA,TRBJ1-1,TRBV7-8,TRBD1,TGTGCCAGCAGCCTGAGACAGGGTTCGGGCACTGAAGCTTTCTTT,CASSLRQGSGTEAFF